This TCR beta chain was sequenced in a study of cytomegalovirus exposure and HLA in healthy donors. This clone was counted once. Its specificity is unknown. Study-level points and caveats: TCR sequences were mostly rare, though some public TCRs occurred in many donors. Follow-up analysis found HLA locus-dependent TCR association rates, highest for DRB1 and lowest for HLA-C.

PCR employed 60 Vbeta and 13 Jbeta primers. The data were produced by immunoSEQ multiplex PCR, yet TCRdb's version contains in-frame clones alone and is incomplete. Of under 150,000 clones in the sample, around 80% are singletons; the top ten hold more than 2%. The sequenced sample was PBMCs. This receptor was identified in a boy aged 2 to 9 in good health and CMV-seronegative.

The CDR3 region is CASSFEDRGGTEAFF. The CDR3 coding sequence is TGTGCCAGCAGTTTTGAAGACAGGGGAGGCACTGAAGCTTTCTTT. The genes are TRBV28 and TRBJ1-1; 8 bases map to TRBD1. This CDR3 region has 15 residues. Losses at the gene ends were 3 bases for V and 4 bases for J; bases not matched to a gene: 7. CDR1 is MDHEN, CDR2 SYDVKM, per germline. The full variable domain, its missing parts supplied by reference TRBV28 and TRBJ1-1, is DVKVTQSSRYLVKRTGEKVFLECVQDMDHENMFWYRQDPGLGLRLIYFSYDVKMKEKGDIPEGYSVSREKKERFSLILESASTNQTSMYLCASSFEDRGGTEAFFGQGTRLTVV.